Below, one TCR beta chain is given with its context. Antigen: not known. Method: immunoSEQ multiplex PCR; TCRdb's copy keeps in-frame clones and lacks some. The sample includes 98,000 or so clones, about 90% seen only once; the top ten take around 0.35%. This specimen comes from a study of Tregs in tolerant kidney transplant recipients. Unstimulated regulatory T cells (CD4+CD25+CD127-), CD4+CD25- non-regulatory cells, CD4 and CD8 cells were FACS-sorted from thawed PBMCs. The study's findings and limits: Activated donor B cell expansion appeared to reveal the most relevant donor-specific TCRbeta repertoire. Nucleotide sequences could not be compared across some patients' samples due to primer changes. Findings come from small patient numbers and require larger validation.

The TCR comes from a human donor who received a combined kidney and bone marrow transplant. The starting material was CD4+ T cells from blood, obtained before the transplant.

The CDR3 here is CASSRRLAGEPYEQYF. CDR3 DNA sequence: TGTGCCAGCAGTCGCCGACTAGCGGGAGAACCCTACGAGCAGTACTTC. The chain employs TRBV27 and TRBJ2-7, with TRBD2 identical over 12 bases. In germline, CDR1 is MNHEY, CDR2 SMNVEV (reference sequence). The CDR3 length is 16 residues. J was trimmed by 2 bases and V by 5 bases; bases with no gene match: 7.